The 17 T cell receptor beta chains below come from one sample, sequenced in a study of somatic mutations in cytotoxic T cells in rheumatoid arthritis. Some clones are missing from TCRdb's copy, which holds only in-frame ones; the method was immunoSEQ multiplex PCR. The sample has roughly 30,000 clones; about 88% are singletons. Sequenced sample: CD8+ T cells sorted from blood. Receptors were obtained from an adult with rheumatoid arthritis.

The chain has TRBV7-2 and TRBJ2-1, with D perhaps TRBD2 (6 bases). Germline assignment: CDR1 SGHTA and CDR2 FQGNSA. The CDR3 is 15 amino acids. The V end lost 5 bases, the J end lost 8 bases, and 19 bases lay between the germline ends. CDR3 protein: CASSGRRLDFYEQFF. In nucleotides, the CDR3 is TGTGCCAGCAGCGGCCGGAGACTAGATTTCTATGAGCAGTTCTTC.

V gene TRBV27 combines with J gene TRBJ1-6; TRBD1 matches at 7 bases. V gave up 6 bases and J gave up 6 bases; unmatched junction bases: 5. The CDR3 runs to 14 residues. Per the germline V gene, CDR1 is MNHEY and CDR2 is SMNVEV (reference sequence). CDR3 nucleotide sequence: TGTGCCAGCAGCCCGGGACAGCTTAATTCACCCCTCCACTTT. It translates to CASSPGQLNSPLHF.

CDR3 in amino acids: CAWSVGFGYNYGYTF. The CDR3 bases are TGTGCCTGGAGTGTAGGTTTCGGTTACAACTATGGCTACACCTTC. The genes are TRBV30 and TRBJ1-2; the D is unclear. CDR1 GTSNPN and CDR2 SVGIG come from the germline V gene (reference sequence). CDR3 length: 15 residues. V gave up 0 bases and J gave up 2 bases, with 13 bases separating them.

V gene TRBV27 combines with J gene TRBJ1-1; 8 bases are a match to TRBD1. Per the germline V gene, CDR1 is MNHEY and CDR2 is SMNVEV (reference sequence). This CDR3 has 13 amino acids. The V gene end was trimmed by 4 bases and the J gene end by 4 bases; junction bases not matched to a gene: 2. The CDR3 bases are TGTGCCAGCAGTTCCGACAGGGGCACTGAAGCTTTCTTT. Amino acids: CASSSDRGTEAFF.

The chain has TRBV7-9 and TRBJ2-3; 12 bases are shared with TRBD2. The CDR3 is 15 amino acids. Losses at the gene ends were 5 bases for V and 6 bases for J; bases not matched to a gene: 6. The germline V gene has CDR1 SEHNR and CDR2 FQNEAQ (reference sequence). The CDR3 reads CASSTLAGGVDTQYF. CDR3 in DNA: TGTGCCAGCAGCACACTAGCGGGGGGCGTTGATACGCAGTATTTT.

V is TRBV6-6 and J is TRBJ2-3; TRBD2 is a possible D gene (5 bases). The ends were cut back, 6 bases at V and 2 bases at J, with 15 bases in the middle. Germline CDR1 and CDR2: MNHNY and SVGAGI (reference sequence). The CDR3 spans 15 residues. The CDR3 protein is CASSRGSTHTDTQYF. CDR3 DNA: TGTGCCAGCAGCCGGGGAAGCACACACACAGATACGCAGTATTTT.

This clone occurred a few times. The chain links TRBV5-1 to TRBJ1-2; 8 positions agree with TRBD1. The CDR3 consists of 14 residues. CDR1 and CDR2 from the germline V gene are SGHRS and YFSETQ. The ends lost 4 bases at V and 3 bases at J; junction bases unmatched: 5. Here the CDR3 reads CASSTGTGYYGYTF. The CDR3 nucleotides are TGCGCCAGCAGCACCGGGACAGGTTACTATGGCTACACCTTC.

The rearrangement uses TRBV4-1 and TRBJ2-5, with a possible D match to TRBD2 (6 bases). The DNA end favors TRBJ2-7, so the J call may be wrong. The CDR3 sequence is 15 residues long. Germline CDR1 reads MGHRA; CDR2 reads YSYEKL. CDR3 DNA: TGCGCCAGCAGCCAAGGGAGGGGACCGTCCTACGAGCAGTACTTC. As protein: CASSQGRGPSYEQYF.

The table lists this clone with a count of one. The rearrangement links TRBV6-5 to TRBJ1-2; a possible D gene is TRBD1 (6 bases). The V and J ends lost 2 bases and 4 bases respectively, with 11 bases between them. Germline values: CDR1 MNHEY, CDR2 SVGAGI. CDR3 length equals 14 residues. The CDR3 loop is CASSYGDIRYGYTF. CDR3 nucleotide sequence: TGTGCCAGCAGTTACGGGGACATTCGCTATGGCTACACCTTC.

The chain carries TRBV6-5 and TRBJ1-2; D gene ambiguous. Germline CDR1 MNHEY, CDR2 SVGAGI. V was cut by 6 bases and J by 4 bases, with 12 bases left in between. The CDR3 loop spans 13 amino acids. The CDR3 DNA reads as TGTGCCAGCAGACCCTTAGTAGGCTATGGCTACACCTTC. Amino acids: CASRPLVGYGYTF.

The V and J genes are TRBV11-3 and TRBJ2-1, with D perhaps TRBD2 (7 bases). This CDR3 has 14 amino acids. The germline CDR1 and CDR2 sequences are SGHNT and YENEEA. Deletions cut 5 bases from V and 8 bases from J, with 16 bases between. The CDR3 here is CASSLGGGSHEQFF. The CDR3, as DNA: TGTGCCAGCAGCCTGGGAGGGGGGTCCCATGAGCAGTTCTTC. Together with reference TRBV11-3 and TRBJ2-1, the CDR3 gives the full variable domain: EAGVVQSPRYKIIEKKQPVAFWCNPISGHNTLYWYLQNLGQGPELLIRYENEEAVDDSQLPKDRFSAERLKGVDSTLKIQPAELGDSAVYLCASSLGGGSHEQFFGPGTRLTVL.

This clone was picked up a small number of times. This chain uses TRBV7-2 with TRBJ1-4, with 8 bases that match TRBD1. This CDR3 is 16 amino acids long. Germline lookup yields CDR1 SGHTA and CDR2 FQGNSA. V trimming: 3 bases; J trimming: 4 bases; junction bases outside the gene matches: 7. CDR3 sequence reads: CASSFLDRAVNEKLFF. CDR3 nucleotides: TGTGCCAGCAGCTTCCTGGACAGGGCAGTTAATGAAAAACTGTTTTTT. The complete variable domain, with remaining parts taken from reference TRBV7-2 and TRBJ1-4, reads GAGVSQSPSNKVTEKGKDVELRCDPISGHTALYWYRQSLGQGLEFLIYFQGNSAPDKSGLPSDRFSAERTGGSVSTLTIQRTQQEDSAVYLCASSFLDRAVNEKLFFGSGTQLSVL.

This clone was counted a single time. The genes are TRBV27 and TRBJ1-4; no reliable D call. Germline V gene data show CDR1 as MNHEY and CDR2 as SMNVEV (reference sequence). Trimming cost V 8 bases and J 0 bases, with 13 bases left between them. This CDR3 is built from 15 residues. CDR3 DNA: TGTGCCAGCGGCCGGGCGCTATCAACTAATGAAAAACTGTTTTTT. Residues: CASGRALSTNEKLFF.

The chain couples TRBV27 to TRBJ2-1; 9 bases align to TRBD2. The junction had 8 bases not matched to a gene; V was cut back by 6 bases and J by 5 bases. Germline V gene sequence: CDR1 MNHEY, CDR2 SMNVEV (reference sequence). The CDR3 is 15 residues long. CDR3 bases: TGTGCCAGCAGGGAACTAGCGGGCGTTAACAATGAGCAGTTCTTC. Encoded protein: CASRELAGVNNEQFF.

This clone was recorded once. The chain has TRBV11-3 and TRBJ2-5; D is perhaps TRBD2 (6 bases). V was trimmed by 11 bases and J by 5 bases, leaving 15 bases between them. Per germline, CDR1 SGHNT and CDR2 YENEEA. CDR3 length equals 12 residues. CDR3 loop: CASSGLTETQYF. CDR3 in DNA: TGTGCCTCGTCGGGACTCACGGAGACCCAGTACTTC. Using reference TRBV11-3 and TRBJ2-5 for the parts outside the CDR3, the full variable domain is EAGVVQSPRYKIIEKKQPVAFWCNPISGHNTLYWYLQNLGQGPELLIRYENEEAVDDSQLPKDRFSAERLKGVDSTLKIQPAELGDSAVYLCASSGLTETQYFGPGTRLLVL.

The gene calls are TRBV19 and TRBJ2-7; TRBD1 matches 7 bases. V was clipped by 8 bases and J by 0 bases; unmatched bases: 7. The length of the CDR3 is 14 residues. The V gene's germline CDR1 is LNHDA and CDR2 SQIVND (reference sequence). In DNA form, the CDR3 reads TGTGCCAGTCAGAAAGGGGACAGCTCCTACGAGCAGTACTTC. Translated: CASQKGDSSYEQYF.

This clone was seen just once. At one of its ends the junction is not consistent with the germline gene, which may arise from a read error. The chain employs TRBV27 and TRBJ2-7; D could derive from TRBD1 or TRBD2 (6 bases each). The CDR3 runs to 12 residues. Germline CDR1 is MNHEY and CDR2 is SMNVEV (reference sequence). The CDR3 region is CASSSGGYERYF. CDR3 DNA sequence: TGTGCCAGCAGTTCCGGGGGCTACGAGCGGTACTTC.